This record concerns one T cell receptor beta chain sequence. Its specific antigen is unknown. The record has no base qualities; no much larger clone is one base away. This record belongs to a study of blood T cell repertoires in COVID-19 (dated by TCRdb to the early 2020s). Broadly, across the study: Samples covering the acute and convalescent phases of COVID-19 were provided by collaborators in the United States, Italy and Spain. HLA class I and class II types, where available, came from metadata supplied by the sample provider rather than from assay-based typing. Nearly every sample came with metadata listing a de-identified subject ID, COVID-19 status, age in years and sex. The material from the prospective study consisted of cDNA or gDNA derived from T cells, B-cell-depleted T cells, or PBMCs. Samples came from the ongoing ImmuneRACE study (first 160 participants) plus 1,254 subjects from 6 global collaborators. The dataset comprised deeply sampled blood TCRbeta repertoires from subjects exposed to, actively infected with, or recovered from COVID-19. A freely available public database, intended as a resource for researchers studying the immune response to SARS-CoV-2, is where the repertoires were released. On the study overall, not on this receptor specifically: The amount of clinical and demographic metadata varied by source and participant and was provided uncurated.

Spanning cysteine to phenylalanine, the CDR3 consists of 16 amino acids. Here the CDR3 DNA is all that survives: 48 bases in frame from base 1. The germline V gene (reference sequence) gives CDR1 as SEHNR and CDR2 as FQNEAQ. At the junction V is shortened by 1 base and J by 1 base, with 12 bases in between. TCRbeta CDR3 regions were amplified from genomic DNA by means of the immunoSEQ Assay, a bias-controlled multiplex PCR. Per the original workflow: The number of nucleated cells in each sample was estimated from the amplification of reference gene primers within the assay. To quantify the absolute abundance of each unique TCRbeta CDR3 rearrangement, sequence reads were collapsed and filtered. For each sample, productive Simpson clonality was calculated as the square root of Simpson's diversity index over productive rearrangements. TCRdb retrieved this table from immuneACCESS and kept in-frame rearrangements only. Not all clones are present; in checked studies, unresolved V genes account for under half, and no reason is known for the remainder. V, J and clone size derive from that table, while D and trimming were established from the DNA sequence. The sample contains 150,000 to 200,000 clones, roughly four fifths of them found a single time. The ten most abundant clones make up 9.5% to 12% of the sample.

Enrolling through a virtual design, the prospective study's participants ranged in age from roughly 18 to 90 years and lived across approximately 25 United States geographic areas. In the prospective study, participants were assigned to cohorts based on the clinical history participants reported in a screening survey and a study questionnaire. Recovered participants in ImmuneRACE Cohort 3 were defined by two consecutive negative NP/OP PCR tests, clearance by a healthcare professional, or resolution of symptoms. Mobile phlebotomists in the prospective study collected whole blood, serum and a nasopharyngeal or oropharyngeal swab from every participant. Additional blood draws and questionnaires over an approximately 2-month period could optionally be provided by prospective study participants. Before DNA extraction, blood samples from the prospective study were shipped at room temperature or frozen.

The sequence joins TRBV7-9 to TRBJ2-3; the D gene remains uncertain. The clonotype originates from a man aged 45-65 years who had recovered from COVID-19. Sequencing was performed on PBMCs or T cells enriched from blood (not recorded which). The CDR3 region has the sequence CASSLVPPRGTDTQYF. In nucleotides, the sequence is TGTGCCAGCAGCTTAGTGCCACCCCGGGGCACAGATACGCAGTATTTT.